This T cell receptor beta chain was documented in a study of cytomegalovirus exposure and HLA in healthy donors. The CDR3 has 15 amino acids. The germline CDR1 and CDR2 sequences are SSHAT and FNYEAQ (reference sequence). PCR used 60 Vbeta primers and 13 Jbeta primers. TCRdb keeps only in-frame clones here, not all; method: immunoSEQ multiplex PCR. Among over 150,000 clones, 60% to 80% were seen once, and the ten largest hold under 3%. This clone was observed a handful of times. At one boundary the junction diverges from the germline segment, which might be a read error. Sequencing input: PBMCs. V and J are TRBV7-7 and TRBJ2-3, with TRBD2 identical over 7 bases. This TCR was sampled from a woman aged 25 to 39 in good health and CMV-seronegative. The CDR3 loop reads CASSLVGGSTDTQYF. CDR3 nucleotides: TGTGCTAGCAGCTTAGTCGGGGGGAGCACAGATACGCAGTATTTT.